What follows is one T cell receptor beta chain and its context. Its specificity is unknown. The data were obtained in a study of cytomegalovirus exposure and HLA in healthy donors. General study points: Analyzed later, association rates of TCRs varied across HLA loci, with DRB1 most and HLA-C fewest. The study labeled 170 or so TCR beta chains cytomegalovirus-associated. Among CMV-associated TCR beta chains, most appeared HLA-restricted in a later analysis.

Primers: 60 Vbeta forward and 13 Jbeta reverse. The data were produced by immunoSEQ multiplex PCR, yet TCRdb's version contains in-frame clones alone and is incomplete. There are some 150,000 clones in the sample; 60% to 80% occur only once, and 0.95% to 1.4% lies in the top ten. Deletions cut 0 bases from V and 11 bases from J, with 11 bases between. The CDR3 totals 13 residues. The germline V gene has CDR1 MNHEY and CDR2 SVGAGI. The chain links TRBV6-5 to TRBJ1-5, with D perhaps TRBD1 (6 bases). The sample taken for sequencing was PBMCs. This clonotype was sampled from a male donor in good health and CMV-seronegative. This CDR3 reads CASSYSLRGTQHF. For the CDR3, the DNA is TGTGCCAGCAGTTACTCCTTAAGGGGGACCCAGCATTTT.